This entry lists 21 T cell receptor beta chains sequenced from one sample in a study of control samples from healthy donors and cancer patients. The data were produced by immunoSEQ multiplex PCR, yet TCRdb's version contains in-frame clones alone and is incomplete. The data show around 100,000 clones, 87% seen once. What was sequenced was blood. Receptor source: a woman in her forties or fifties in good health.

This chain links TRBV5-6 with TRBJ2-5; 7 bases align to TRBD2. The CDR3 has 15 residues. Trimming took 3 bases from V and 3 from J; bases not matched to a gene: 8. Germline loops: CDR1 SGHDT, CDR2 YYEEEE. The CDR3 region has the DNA TGTGCCAGCAGCTCGGACTGGGCGGGGGAAGAGACCCAGTACTTC. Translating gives CASSSDWAGEETQYF. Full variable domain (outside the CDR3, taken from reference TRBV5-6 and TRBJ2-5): DAGVTQSPTHLIKTRGQQVTLRCSPKSGHDTVSWYQQALGQGPQFIFQYYEEEERQRGNFPDRFSGHQFPNYSSELNVNALLLGDSALYLCASSSDWAGEETQYFGPGTRLLVL.

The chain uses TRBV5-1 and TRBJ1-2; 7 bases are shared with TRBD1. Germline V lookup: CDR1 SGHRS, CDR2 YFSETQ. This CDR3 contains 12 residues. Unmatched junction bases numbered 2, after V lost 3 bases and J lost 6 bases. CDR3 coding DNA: TGCGCCAGCAGCTCTACAGGGGATGGCTACACCTTC. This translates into CASSSTGDGYTF.

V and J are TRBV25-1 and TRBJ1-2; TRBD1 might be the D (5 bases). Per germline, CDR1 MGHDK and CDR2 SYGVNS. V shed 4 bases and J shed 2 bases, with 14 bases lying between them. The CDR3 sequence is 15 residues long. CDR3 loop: CASSVGWTTNYGYTF. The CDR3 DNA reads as TGTGCCAGCAGTGTTGGTTGGACAACCAACTATGGCTACACCTTC.

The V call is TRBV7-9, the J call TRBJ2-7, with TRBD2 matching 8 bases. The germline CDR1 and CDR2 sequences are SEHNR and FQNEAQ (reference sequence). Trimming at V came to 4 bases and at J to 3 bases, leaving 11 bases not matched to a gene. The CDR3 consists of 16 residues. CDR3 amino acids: CASSSEVSGDHYEQYF. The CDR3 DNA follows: TGTGCCAGCAGCTCGGAGGTTAGCGGGGACCACTACGAGCAGTACTTC.

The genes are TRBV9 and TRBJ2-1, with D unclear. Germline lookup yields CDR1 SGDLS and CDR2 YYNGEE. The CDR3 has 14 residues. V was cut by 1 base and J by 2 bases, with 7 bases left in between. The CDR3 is CASSVYTAYNEQFF. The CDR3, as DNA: TGTGCCAGCAGCGTATACACAGCCTACAATGAGCAGTTCTTC.

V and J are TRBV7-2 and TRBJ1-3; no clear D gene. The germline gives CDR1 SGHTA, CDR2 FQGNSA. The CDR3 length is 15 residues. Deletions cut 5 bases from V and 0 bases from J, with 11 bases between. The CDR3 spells CASSLTRSSGNTIYF. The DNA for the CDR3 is TGTGCCAGCAGCCTTACACGGAGCTCTGGAAACACCATATATTTT.

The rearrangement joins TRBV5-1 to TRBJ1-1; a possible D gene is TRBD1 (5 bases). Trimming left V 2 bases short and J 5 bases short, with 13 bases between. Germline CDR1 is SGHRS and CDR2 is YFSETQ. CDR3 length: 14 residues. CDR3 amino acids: CASSLVPGGTEAFF. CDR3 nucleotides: TGCGCCAGCAGCTTAGTACCCGGGGGGACTGAAGCTTTCTTT. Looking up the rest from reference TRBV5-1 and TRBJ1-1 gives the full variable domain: KAGVTQTPRYLIKTRGQQVTLSCSPISGHRSVSWYQQTPGQGLQFLFEYFSETQRNKGNFPGRFSGRQFSNSRSEMNVSTLELGDSALYLCASSLVPGGTEAFFGQGTRLTVV.

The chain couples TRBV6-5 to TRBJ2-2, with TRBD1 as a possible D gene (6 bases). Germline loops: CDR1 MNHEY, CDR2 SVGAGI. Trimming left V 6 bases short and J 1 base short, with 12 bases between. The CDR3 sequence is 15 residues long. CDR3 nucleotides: TGTGCCAGCAGCCAGGACAGCTTGAACACCGGGGAGCTGTTTTTT. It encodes CASSQDSLNTGELFF.

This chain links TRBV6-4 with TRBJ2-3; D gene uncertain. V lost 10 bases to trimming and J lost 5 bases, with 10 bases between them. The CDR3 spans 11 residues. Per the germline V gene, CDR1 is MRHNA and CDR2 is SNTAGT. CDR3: CATRALDTQYF. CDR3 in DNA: TGTGCCACCCGAGCGTTAGATACGCAGTATTTT.

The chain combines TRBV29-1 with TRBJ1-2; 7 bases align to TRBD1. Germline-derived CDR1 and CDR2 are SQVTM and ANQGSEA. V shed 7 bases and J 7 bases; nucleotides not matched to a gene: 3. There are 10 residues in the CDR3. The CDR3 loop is CSADRVGYTF. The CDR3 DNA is TGCAGCGCTGACAGGGTTGGCTACACCTTC.

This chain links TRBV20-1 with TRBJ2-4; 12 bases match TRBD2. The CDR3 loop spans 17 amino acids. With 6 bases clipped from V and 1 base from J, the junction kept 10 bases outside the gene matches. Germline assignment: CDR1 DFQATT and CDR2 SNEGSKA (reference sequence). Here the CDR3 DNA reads TGCAGTGCCAGTAAGACTAGCGGGAGTGGGGCCAAAAACATTCAGTACTTC. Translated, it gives CSASKTSGSGAKNIQYF.

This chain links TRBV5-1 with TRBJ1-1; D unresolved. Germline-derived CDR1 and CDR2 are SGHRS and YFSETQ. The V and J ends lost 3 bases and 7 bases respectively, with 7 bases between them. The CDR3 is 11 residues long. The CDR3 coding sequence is TGCGCCAGCAGCTGGGGTGATGAAGCTTTCTTT. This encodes CASSWGDEAFF.

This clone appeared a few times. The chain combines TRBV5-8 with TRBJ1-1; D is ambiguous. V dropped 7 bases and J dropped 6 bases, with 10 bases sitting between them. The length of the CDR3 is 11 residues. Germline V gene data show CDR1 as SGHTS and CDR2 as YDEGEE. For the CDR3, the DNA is TGTGCCAGCCTCATGGTGGCTGAAGCTTTCTTT. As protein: CASLMVAEAFF.

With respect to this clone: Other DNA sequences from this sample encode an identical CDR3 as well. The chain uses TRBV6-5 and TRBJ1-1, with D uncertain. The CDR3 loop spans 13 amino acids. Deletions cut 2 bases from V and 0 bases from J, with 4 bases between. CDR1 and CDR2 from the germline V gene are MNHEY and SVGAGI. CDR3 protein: CASSYAVNTEAFF. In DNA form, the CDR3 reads TGTGCCAGCAGTTACGCAGTGAACACTGAAGCTTTCTTT.

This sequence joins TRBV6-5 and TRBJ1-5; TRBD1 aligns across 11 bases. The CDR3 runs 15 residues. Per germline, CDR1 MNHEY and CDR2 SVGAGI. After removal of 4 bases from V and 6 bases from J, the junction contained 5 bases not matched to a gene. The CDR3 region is CASSWTGGGGQPQHF. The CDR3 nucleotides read TGTGCCAGCAGTTGGACAGGGGGCGGGGGTCAGCCCCAGCATTTT.

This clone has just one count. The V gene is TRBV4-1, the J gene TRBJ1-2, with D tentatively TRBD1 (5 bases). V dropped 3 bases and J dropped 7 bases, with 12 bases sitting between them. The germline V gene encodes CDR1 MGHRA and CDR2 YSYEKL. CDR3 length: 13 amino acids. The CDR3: CASSQGLQGGYTF. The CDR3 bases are TGCGCCAGCAGCCAGGGGCTTCAGGGTGGCTACACCTTC.

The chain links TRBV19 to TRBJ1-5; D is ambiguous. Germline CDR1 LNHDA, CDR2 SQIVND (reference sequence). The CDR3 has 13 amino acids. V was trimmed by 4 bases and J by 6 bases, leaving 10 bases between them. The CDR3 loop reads CASSTRGPQPQHF. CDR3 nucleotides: TGTGCCAGTAGTACTAGAGGACCTCAGCCCCAGCATTTT.

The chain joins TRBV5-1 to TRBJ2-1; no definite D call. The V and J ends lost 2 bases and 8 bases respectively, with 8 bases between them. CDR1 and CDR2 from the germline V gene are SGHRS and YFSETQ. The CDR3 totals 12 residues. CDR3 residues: CASSLLIDEQFF. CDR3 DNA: TGCGCCAGCAGCTTACTAATTGATGAGCAGTTCTTC.

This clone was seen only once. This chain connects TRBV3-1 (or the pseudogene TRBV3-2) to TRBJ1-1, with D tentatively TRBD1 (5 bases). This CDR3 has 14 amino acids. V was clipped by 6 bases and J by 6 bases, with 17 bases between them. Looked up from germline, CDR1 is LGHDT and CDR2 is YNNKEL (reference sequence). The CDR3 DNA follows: TGTGCCAGCAGTCCGTTTTGGGGGGGGGCTGAAGCTTTCTTT. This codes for CASSPFWGGAEAFF.

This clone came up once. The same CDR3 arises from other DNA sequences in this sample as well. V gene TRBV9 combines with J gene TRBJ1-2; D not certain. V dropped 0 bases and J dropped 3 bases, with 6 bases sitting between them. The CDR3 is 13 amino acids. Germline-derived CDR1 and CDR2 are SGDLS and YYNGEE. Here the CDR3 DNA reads TGTGCCAGCAGCGTAGACGGGTACTATGGCTACACCTTC. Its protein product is CASSVDGYYGYTF.

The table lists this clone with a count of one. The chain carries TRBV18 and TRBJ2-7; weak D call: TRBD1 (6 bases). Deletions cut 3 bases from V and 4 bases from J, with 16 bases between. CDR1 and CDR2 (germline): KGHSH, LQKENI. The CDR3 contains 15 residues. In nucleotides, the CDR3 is TGTGCCAGCTCACCGCTGACAGGTCCCTCTTACGAGCAGTACTTC. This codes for CASSPLTGPSYEQYF.